Below are 19 T cell receptor beta chains sequenced from a single sample in a study of cytomegalovirus exposure and HLA in healthy donors. The PCR made use of 60 Vbeta and 13 Jbeta primers. Method: immunoSEQ multiplex PCR; TCRdb's copy keeps in-frame clones and lacks some. The sample includes some 160,000 clones, 80% of them seen just once. Sequencing was done on a sample of PBMCs. The receptors derive from a man aged 35-49 years in good health and CMV-seronegative.

V usage is TRBV29-1 and J usage is TRBJ1-1; D gene ambiguous. Trimming took 7 bases from V and 10 from J, leaving 16 bases between them. CDR3 length equals 11 residues. Germline CDR1 reads SQVTM; CDR2 reads ANQGSEA. The CDR3 sequence is CSGSAGIRAFF. CDR3 DNA: TGCAGCGGATCGGCGGGGATTAGAGCTTTCTTT.

CDR3 nucleotides: TGTGCCAGCAGCTTAGACAGCGGAAGCTCTGGAAACACCATATATTTT. Translation gives CASSLDSGSSGNTIYF. The V call is TRBV7-9, the J call TRBJ1-3, with no clear D. Trimming left V 1 base short and J 0 bases short, with 10 bases between. Germline V gene sequence: CDR1 SEHNR, CDR2 FQNEAQ (reference sequence). There are 16 residues in the CDR3.

This clone has more than one count but fewer than ten. The chain has TRBV2 and TRBJ2-1; 9 nucleotides align to TRBD2. Trimming took 6 bases from V and 9 from J; bases not matched to a gene: 12. This CDR3 region has 15 residues. From germline, CDR1 is SNHLY and CDR2 FYNNEI. The CDR3 coding sequence is TGTGCCAGCAGCGCGACTAGCGGCAGGACGGGTGAGCAGTTCTTC. It specifies CASSATSGRTGEQFF.

V is TRBV19 and J is TRBJ2-7, with TRBD1 matching 9 bases. Unmatched junction bases numbered 10, after V lost 10 bases and J lost 6 bases. Germline CDR1 and CDR2: LNHDA and SQIVND (reference sequence). The CDR3 runs 13 residues. The CDR3 bases are TGTGCCACCCGACAGGGGGTCGGCGGCGAGCAGTACTTC. Its translation is CATRQGVGGEQYF.

The chain links TRBV5-1 to TRBJ2-5; the D gene is possibly TRBD1 (6 bases). There are 16 residues in the CDR3. V was pared by 0 bases and J by 5 bases, with 17 bases between. Germline V CDR1 and CDR2: SGHRS, YFSETQ. In DNA, the CDR3 is TGCGCCAGCAGCTTGGAAGGGGGTGCAATTCCGGAGACCCAGTACTTC. The encoded protein is CASSLEGGAIPETQYF.

This rearrangement joins TRBV5-1 to TRBJ2-4, with 10 bases matching TRBD1. The CDR3 is 17 residues long. Trimming at V came to 4 bases and at J to 9 bases, leaving 16 bases not matched to a gene. Per germline, CDR1 SGHRS and CDR2 YFSETQ. CDR3 coding DNA: TGCGCCAGCAGCCCCGGGACAGGGGAGTCTAGAGGGAGCATTCAGTACTTC. Translation: CASSPGTGESRGSIQYF.

Points on this clone: Other DNA sequences in this specimen translate into the identical CDR3. V and J are TRBV4-3 and TRBJ2-7; possibly TRBD2 for D (5 bases). This CDR3 has 13 amino acids. The germline gives CDR1 LGHNA, CDR2 YSLEER. V was clipped by 0 bases and J by 3 bases, with 6 bases between them. The CDR3 protein is CASSQDRGYEQYF. CDR3 nucleotides: TGCGCCAGCAGCCAAGATCGGGGCTACGAGCAGTACTTC.

The chain couples TRBV6-6 to TRBJ2-7; D is unclear. V was trimmed by 8 bases and J by 0 bases, leaving 11 bases between them. Germline CDR1 reads MNHNY; CDR2 reads SVGAGI (reference sequence). This CDR3 region has 13 residues. The CDR3 nucleotides read TGTGCCAGCGAGAAATTCCTCTCCTACGAGCAGTACTTC. This gives the protein CASEKFLSYEQYF.

The chain uses TRBV29-1 and TRBJ1-2; D unclear. Germline CDR1 SQVTM, CDR2 ANQGSEA. There are 12 residues in the CDR3. V was shortened by 5 bases and J by 8 bases, with 15 bases between the two germline ends. The CDR3, as DNA: TGCAGCGTTCAGTGGAACTTCGGGGGCTACACCTTC. This sequence encodes CSVQWNFGGYTF.

The chain recombines TRBV28 with TRBJ2-5, with a possible D match to TRBD2 (9 bases). Germline values: CDR1 MDHEN, CDR2 SYDVKM. This CDR3 has 18 amino acids. V was trimmed by 8 bases and J by 5 bases, leaving 30 bases between them. CDR3: CASGQDRVGGRVRETQYF. The CDR3 bases are TGTGCCAGCGGGCAGGACAGGGTCGGCGGGAGGGTCAGGGAGACCCAGTACTTC.

The chain is built from TRBV11-2 and TRBJ1-2; D remains unclear. Looked up from germline, CDR1 is SGHAT and CDR2 is FQNNGV. This CDR3 contains 16 residues. The V gene lost 1 base and the J gene lost 7 bases, with 19 bases spanning the gap. The DNA for the CDR3 is TGTGCCAGCAGCTTAGGCCCTTCAAAGAGACGGGGTGGCTACACCTTC. This gives the protein CASSLGPSKRRGGYTF.

The rearrangement links TRBV30 to TRBJ1-5; 7 bases map to TRBD1. The trim removed 0 bases at V and 4 bases at J, leaving 6 bases unmatched. The germline CDR1 and CDR2 sequences are GTSNPN and SVGIG (reference sequence). The CDR3 loop spans 15 amino acids. In nucleotides, the CDR3 is TGTGCCTGGAGTGTACGAGGGACAGCAAATCAGCCCCAGCATTTT. Translation gives CAWSVRGTANQPQHF.

This clone was observed once. The rearrangement links TRBV25-1 to TRBJ2-1, with 13 bases identical to TRBD2. This CDR3 has 15 amino acids. Germline CDR1 reads MGHDK; CDR2 reads SYGVNS. Trimming removed 0 bases from V and 15 bases from J; junction bases left unmatched: 8. The CDR3 coding sequence is TGTGCCAGCAGTGAATACAGGACTAGCGGGGGAGCGGGGTTCTTC. Amino acids: CASSEYRTSGGAGFF.

This clone was observed a few times. The chain links TRBV6-5 to TRBJ2-1; D gene uncertain. This CDR3 spans 12 amino acids. Germline lookup yields CDR1 MNHEY and CDR2 SVGAGI. V was shortened by 7 bases and J by 6 bases, with 10 bases between the two germline ends. CDR3 residues: CASTSSRNEQFF. The CDR3 DNA sequence: TGTGCCAGCACCAGTAGCCGCAATGAGCAGTTCTTC.

This clone has a handful of counts. The chain has TRBV4-1 and TRBJ1-1; possibly TRBD1 for D (5 bases). Germline CDR1 and CDR2: MGHRA and YSYEKL. V was pared by 3 bases and J by 7 bases, with 9 bases between. This CDR3 contains 12 residues. CDR3 bases: TGCGCCAGCAGCCAGCGAGACAGTGAAGCTTTCTTT. Translation gives CASSQRDSEAFF.

This clone has just one count. The chain recombines TRBV10-3 with TRBJ2-7; D might be TRBD1 (6 bases). CDR1 is ENHRY and CDR2 is SYGVKD in the germline V gene. The length of the CDR3 is 15 residues. V was trimmed by 6 bases and J by 2 bases, leaving 17 bases between them. CDR3 nucleotide sequence: TGTGCCATCAGCCTGGACAGCCAACCCACCTACGAGCAGTACTTC. This codes for CAISLDSQPTYEQYF.

The chain recombines TRBV28 with TRBJ2-5; D is uncertain. This CDR3 is built from 15 residues. CDR1 is MDHEN, CDR2 SYDVKM, per germline. Trimming took 2 bases from V and 2 from J, leaving 12 bases between them. The DNA for the CDR3 is TGTGCCAGCAGTTTAAAGCCGCGGCCGCAAGAGACCCAGTACTTC. Protein: CASSLKPRPQETQYF.

Turning to this clone: Other DNA sequences in the sample encode the same CDR3. The V and J genes are TRBV6-5 and TRBJ1-1, with D hard to call. The V and J ends lost 0 bases and 0 bases respectively, with 5 bases between them. This CDR3 contains 14 residues. CDR1 is MNHEY, CDR2 SVGAGI, per germline. Here the CDR3 reads CASSYSSLNTEAFF. The DNA of the CDR3 is TGTGCCAGCAGTTACTCGAGTCTGAACACTGAAGCTTTCTTT.

This clone appeared a few times. This chain links TRBV7-9 with TRBJ1-2; D gene unclear. Germline lookup yields CDR1 SEHNR and CDR2 FQNEAQ (reference sequence). The V and J ends lost 2 bases and 2 bases respectively, with 9 bases between them. The CDR3 runs 14 residues. The CDR3 loop reads CASSLSGRNYGYTF. CDR3 DNA sequence: TGTGCCAGCAGCTTAAGTGGCAGGAACTATGGCTACACCTTC.